The clone carrying this T cell receptor (beta chain) appeared a few times. The sample comes from a study of read filtering for tumor transcriptome and immune sequencing. For the study at large: The cohort had over 16 men and around 15 women aged roughly 47 to 90, mean roughly 71 years.

V lost 2 bases, J lost 11 bases, and 8 bases lay in between. This CDR3 comprises 11 residues. The library was built from approximately 400 ng RNA with molecular barcoded adaptors for alpha/delta and beta/gamma chains. Each CDR3 protein is one row after TCRdb ran MiXCR on the reads. Of roughly 90,000 distinct CDR3 sequences listed, 20% to 25% were seen once; the top ten hold about an eighth. V is TRBV12-3 or TRBV12-4 and J is TRBJ2-3; D not resolved. Sequenced: a population of CD138-negative cells sorted from bone marrow. The sequence was collected from a donor aged 40 or over with multiple myeloma. The CDR3 region has the DNA TGTGCCAGCAGTTTAATGGGGAAGCAGTATTTT. Translated, it gives CASSLMGKQYF.